These 13 T cell receptor beta chains came from one sample sequenced in a study of cytomegalovirus exposure and HLA in healthy donors. Both 60 Vbeta primers and 13 Jbeta primers went into the PCR. TCRdb's copy holds only in-frame clones and misses some; the assay was immunoSEQ multiplex PCR. The sample contains under 150,000 clones, around 80% of which appear only once. The sample was PBMCs. The receptors shown here come from a man aged 18 to 30 in good health and CMV-seronegative.

CDR3 in amino acids: CASSDEGVGPQHF. The CDR3 DNA sequence: TGTGCCAGCAGTGATGAGGGGGTAGGGCCCCAGCATTTT. The rearrangement uses TRBV2 and TRBJ1-5; tentatively, D is TRBD1 (6 bases). Per germline, CDR1 SNHLY and CDR2 FYNNEI. CDR3 length: 13 amino acids. Trimming removed 3 bases at V and 9 bases at J, with 12 bases between. The full variable domain, with the rest looked up from reference TRBV2 and TRBJ1-5, is EPEVTQTPSHQVTQMGQEVILRCVPISNHLYFYWYRQILGQKVEFLVSFYNNEISEKSEIFDDQFSVERPDGSNFTLKIRSTKLEDSAMYFCASSDEGVGPQHFGDGTRLSIL.

By frequency in the sample, this clone is large. The rearrangement links TRBV4-2 to TRBJ2-7; possibly TRBD1 for D (5 bases). The germline V gene has CDR1 LGHNA and CDR2 YNFKEQ. There are 17 residues in the CDR3. The V end was cut by 0 bases, the J end by 0 bases, with 15 bases between. The CDR3 DNA follows: TGTGCCAGCAGCCAAGAGCCCCAGGGCGGTAGCTCCTACGAGCAGTACTTC. It translates to CASSQEPQGGSSYEQYF.

This clone was recorded only once. This rearrangement joins TRBV28 to TRBJ2-1, with D tentatively TRBD2 (6 bases). Germline CDR1 MDHEN, CDR2 SYDVKM. Trimming cost V 6 bases and J 6 bases, with 18 bases left between them. The CDR3 is 15 residues long. CDR3 in amino acids: CASRTGGPLSNEQFF. CDR3 nucleotide sequence: TGTGCCAGCAGGACTGGAGGGCCCCTGTCCAATGAGCAGTTCTTC.

The chain uses TRBV6-1 and TRBJ1-1, with 7 bases fitting TRBD1. The CDR3 totals 13 residues. The V gene's germline CDR1 is MNHNS and CDR2 SASEGT. Germline trimming cut 7 bases from V and 1 base from J; bases unmatched to any gene: 3. The CDR3 nucleotides are TGTGCCAGCACCCGGGACAGGAACACTGAAGCTTTCTTT. This encodes CASTRDRNTEAFF.

This rearrangement joins TRBV5-1 to TRBJ2-1; D perhaps matches TRBD2 (6 bases). CDR3 length: 15 amino acids. V was cut by 1 base and J by 2 bases, with 10 bases left in between. Germline V gene lookup returns CDR1 SGHRS and CDR2 YFSETQ. CDR3 sequence: CASSLYGGTYNEQFF. The CDR3, as DNA: TGCGCCAGCAGCTTGTATGGCGGGACCTACAATGAGCAGTTCTTC.

This clone has just one count. The gene calls are TRBV2 and TRBJ2-7; 13 positions match TRBD2. J gave up 9 bases and V 6 bases, and 11 bases lay outside the gene matches. The CDR3 is 15 amino acids. Per the germline V gene, CDR1 is SNHLY and CDR2 is FYNNEI. The CDR3 loop is CASSPRTSGRLGQYV. CDR3 DNA sequence: TGTGCCAGCAGCCCCCGGACTAGCGGGAGACTTGGGCAGTACGTC.

This rearrangement joins TRBV19 to TRBJ2-6, with TRBD1 as a possible D gene (6 bases). The CDR3 contains 17 residues. CDR1 and CDR2 (germline): LNHDA, SQIVND (reference sequence). V lost 6 bases and J 4 bases, leaving 19 bases between the germline ends. The DNA of the CDR3 is TGTGCCAGTAGCCTCAACCCCCAGGGGCTCGGGGCCAACGTCCTGACTTTC. Translated, it gives CASSLNPQGLGANVLTF. Full variable domain (rest looked up from reference TRBV19 and TRBJ2-6): DGGITQSPKYLFRKEGQNVTLSCEQNLNHDAMYWYRQDPGQGLRLIYYSQIVNDFQKGDIAEGYSVSREKKESFPLTVTSAQKNPTAFYLCASSLNPQGLGANVLTFGAGSRLTVL.

This clone has at least ten counts. The rearrangement uses TRBV9 and TRBJ2-7; TRBD1 matches at 8 bases. Germline-derived CDR1 and CDR2 are SGDLS and YYNGEE. The CDR3 is 14 amino acids. V lost 6 bases, J lost 4 bases, and 9 bases stayed unmatched. The CDR3 coding sequence is TGTGCCAGCACCTCGACAGGGGAACCTTACGAGCAGTACTTC. It translates to CASTSTGEPYEQYF.

This clone has a single count. The chain carries TRBV19 and TRBJ2-1, with D uncertain. The CDR3 spans 12 residues. Between the trimmed V and J ends, which lost 7 bases and 5 bases, there was a span of 9 bases. Germline values: CDR1 LNHDA, CDR2 SQIVND (reference sequence). Here the CDR3 reads CASTQANNEQFF. The CDR3 nucleotides are TGTGCCAGTACGCAAGCGAACAATGAGCAGTTCTTC.

This chain joins TRBV6-6 and TRBJ1-1, with D tentatively TRBD1 (6 bases). The germline V and J ends were trimmed by 6 bases and 10 bases, with 12 bases remaining between them. Germline assignment: CDR1 MNHNY and CDR2 SVGAGI (reference sequence). The CDR3 totals 11 residues. The CDR3 spells CASRPRGAAFF. As DNA, the CDR3 is TGTGCCAGCAGACCCAGGGGTGCAGCTTTCTTT.

The chain couples TRBV27 to TRBJ2-1, with TRBD2 matching 7 bases. Trimming took 3 bases from V and 0 from J; bases not matched to a gene: 2. The germline V gene has CDR1 MNHEY and CDR2 SMNVEV (reference sequence). The CDR3 consists of 15 residues. The CDR3 sequence: CASSFREGSYNEQFF. The CDR3 DNA is TGTGCCAGCAGTTTTAGGGAGGGCTCCTACAATGAGCAGTTCTTC.

The chain carries TRBV18 and TRBJ2-1; maybe TRBD1 (5 bases). Trimming removed 1 base from V and 6 bases from J, with 13 bases in between. This CDR3 contains 15 residues. Germline-derived CDR1 and CDR2 are KGHSH and LQKENI. Here the CDR3 reads CASSPLGQGGNEQFF. CDR3 bases: TGTGCCAGCTCACCACTTGGGCAGGGTGGCAATGAGCAGTTCTTC. The full variable domain, its missing parts supplied by reference TRBV18 and TRBJ2-1, is NAGVMQNPRHLVRRRGQEARLRCSPMKGHSHVYWYRQLPEEGLKFMVYLQKENIIDESGMPKERFSAEFPKEGPSILRIQQVVRGDSAAYFCASSPLGQGGNEQFFGPGTRLTVL.

The J gene is TRBJ1-1, the V gene TRBV6-5; maybe TRBD1 (6 bases). The V end lost 6 bases, the J end lost 1 base, and 9 bases lay between the germline ends. Germline CDR1 reads MNHEY; CDR2 reads SVGAGI. CDR3 length equals 13 residues. CDR3 in DNA: TGTGCCAGCAGCAGACAGGCGAACACTGAAGCTTTCTTT. Protein product: CASSRQANTEAFF.